This TCR beta chain was captured by sequencing in a study of blood T cell repertoires in COVID-19 (dated by TCRdb to about 2020). Concerning the study at large: Samples from collaborators originated in the United States, Italy and Spain and spanned both the acute and convalescent phases of COVID-19. The prospective study material was composed of cDNA or gDNA derived from T cells, B-cell-depleted T cells, or PBMCs. Where available, HLA class I and class II types were obtained from metadata supplied by the sample provider rather than from assay-based typing. The sample metadata nearly always contained a de-identified subject ID, COVID-19 status, age in years and sex. Samples were obtained from the ongoing ImmuneRACE study (first 160 participants) and from approximately 1,200 subjects provided by 6 global collaborators. The dataset comprised deeply sampled blood TCRbeta repertoires from subjects exposed to, actively infected with, or recovered from COVID-19. The repertoires were released in a freely available public database meant as a resource for research on the immune response to SARS-CoV-2.

The study at large found these results: Clinical and demographic metadata were provided uncurated, with the amount varying by source and participant.

CDR1 is given as MDHEN and CDR2 as SYDVKM, both from the germline V gene. Trimming leaves V shorter by 6 bases and J shorter by 4 bases, with the junction holding 11 bases beyond the gene matches. The CDR3, from cysteine to phenylalanine, totals 16 residues. Only the CDR3 DNA stays, 48 bases, in frame from base 1. In regard to this clone: No cognate antigen has been identified for it. Per-base qualities were not stored, and no clone one base away is much larger.

The immunoSEQ Assay, a bias-controlled multiplex PCR, was used to amplify TCRbeta CDR3 regions from genomic DNA. The paper's data handling went like this. Within the assay, amplification of reference gene primers was used to estimate how many nucleated cells each sample contained. Sequence reads were collapsed and filtered to measure the absolute abundance of every unique TCRbeta CDR3 rearrangement. For each sample, productive Simpson clonality was calculated as the square root of Simpson's diversity index across productive rearrangements. The source is immuneACCESS, and TCRdb retained only in-frame sequences with V and J called. Part of the clones is not carried over; for the studies checked, unresolved V genes explain less than half of this, and the remainder is unexplained. V, J and clone size are those of that table, while D and trimming were read from the DNA. The sample table lists around 88,000 clones, 65% to 85% of them with a count of one. The ten biggest clones cover about 4.2% of the sample.

Each collaborating institution followed its own protocols to collect whole blood in K2EDTA tubes. Collaborator samples were shipped for TCRbeta analysis as frozen whole blood, isolated PBMCs, or DNA extracted from either sample type. This TCR came from a man between 60 and 75 years old with acute or convalescent COVID-19. The chain joins TRBV28 to TRBJ1-3, with 8 central nucleotides matching TRBD1. Sequenced sample: peripheral blood. The DNA reads as follows: TGTGCCAGCAGCCGAGACAGGGGTTGGGGGGGAAACACCATATATTTT. This is translated as CASSRDRGWGGNTIYF.